A single sample gave rise to the 29 T cell receptor beta chains below, sequenced in a study of T cells in Graves' hyperthyroidism and ophthalmopathy. Authors of the study amplified TCR beta CDR3 regions from RNA transcripts. The HTBI set primed first-round TCR CDR3 RT-PCR. TCRdb re-called the multiplex PCR reads through MiXCR, storing one row per CDR3 protein. The table has a few hundred thousand distinct CDR3 sequences, around 20% seen once. The specimen sequenced was blood. The receptors were gathered from a man younger than 35 with Graves' hyperthyroidism.

This clonotype was observed at least ten times. The V gene is TRBV27, the J gene TRBJ1-2; D is undetermined. Trimming took off 3 bases at V and 8 bases at J, with 19 bases between the two ends. The CDR3 contains 15 residues. Per the germline V gene, CDR1 is MNHEY and CDR2 is SMNVEV (reference sequence). CDR3 region: CASSLAPDGGYGYTF. Written as DNA, the CDR3 is TGTGCCAGCAGTTTGGCCCCGGACGGTGGATACGGCTACACCTTC.

V and J are TRBV6-2 or TRBV6-3 and TRBJ2-2, with 7 bases identical to TRBD1. CDR1 is MNHEY and CDR2 is SVGEGT in the germline V gene. V shed 2 bases, J shed 6 bases, and the junction held 15 bases outside the gene matches. The CDR3 sequence is 18 residues long. CDR3: CASSYPDRVSYWAGELFF. CDR3 DNA: TGTGCCAGCAGTTACCCCGACAGGGTATCGTATTGGGCCGGGGAGCTGTTTTTT.

This clonotype was seen at least ten times. The V call is TRBV27, the J call TRBJ2-7; D unresolved. Germline CDR1 MNHEY, CDR2 SMNVEV (reference sequence). Trimming took off 9 bases at V and 4 bases at J, with 10 bases between the two ends. The CDR3 sequence is 11 residues long. The CDR3 is CASGRRYEQYF. The DNA for the CDR3 is TGTGCCAGTGGACGGCGGTACGAGCAGTACTTC.

This clonotype was seen ten or more times. The chain links TRBV25-1 to TRBJ1-1; D remains unclear. In germline, CDR1 is MGHDK, CDR2 SYGVNS. The CDR3 sequence is 12 residues long. The V end lost 1 base, the J end lost 2 bases, and 2 bases lay between the germline ends. This CDR3 reads CASSEFNTEAFF. The DNA for the CDR3 is TGTGCCAGCAGTGAATTCAACACTGAAGCTTTCTTT. Drawing the rest from reference TRBV25-1 and TRBJ1-1, the complete variable domain is EADIYQTPRYLVIGTGKKITLECSQTMGHDKMYWYQQDPGMELHLIHYSYGVNSTEKGDLSSESTVSRIRTEHFPLTLESARPSHTSQYLCASSEFNTEAFFGQGTRLTVV.

This clonotype has just a few counts. This chain links TRBV11-2 with TRBJ2-7; D is perhaps TRBD2 (6 bases). Between the trimmed V and J ends, which lost 5 bases and 5 bases, there was a span of 13 bases. The CDR3 covers 13 residues. CDR1 and CDR2 (germline): SGHAT, FQNNGV. The CDR3 nucleotides are TGTGCCAGCAGCCCGGACTGGGGGGACGAGCAGTACTTC. Protein product: CASSPDWGDEQYF.

This clonotype was seen repeatedly, ten times or more. The V call is TRBV6-1, the J call TRBJ2-7; 8 positions match TRBD2. J lost 5 bases, V lost 6 bases, and 6 bases had no gene match. Looked up from germline, CDR1 is MNHNS and CDR2 is SASEGT. The CDR3 sequence is 13 residues long. CDR3 in DNA: TGTGCCAGCAGGAACCGCGGGGGGAACGAGCAGTACTTC. Translation: CASRNRGGNEQYF.

J is TRBJ1-1 and V is TRBV12-3 or TRBV12-4; TRBD1 agrees at 8 bases. The trim removed 7 bases at V and 1 base at J, leaving 5 bases unmatched. The CDR3 runs to 14 residues. CDR3 nucleotides: TGTGCCAGCAATACTGACAGGGGGAACACTGAAGCTTTCTTT. Encoded protein: CASNTDRGNTEAFF.

This clonotype was recorded at least ten times. This chain uses TRBV30 with TRBJ2-5; no firm D call. Per germline, CDR1 GTSNPN and CDR2 SVGIG (reference sequence). V shed 0 bases and J shed 3 bases, with 8 bases lying between them. There are 13 residues in the CDR3. The CDR3 region has the DNA TGTGCCTGGAGTGTACCAGCGAAAGAGACCCAGTACTTC. As protein: CAWSVPAKETQYF.

This clonotype was seen ten or more times. J is TRBJ2-7 and V is TRBV7-8; tentative D call: TRBD2 (5 bases). This CDR3 has 14 residues. CDR1 and CDR2 from the germline V gene are SGHVS and FQNEAQ. The V and J ends lost 0 bases and 3 bases respectively, with 9 bases between them. The CDR3 here is CASSLAPGIYEQYF. For the CDR3, the DNA is TGTGCCAGCAGCTTAGCACCCGGGATCTACGAGCAGTACTTC. The entire variable domain, with the rest obtained from reference TRBV7-8 and TRBJ2-7, is as follows: GAGVSQSPRYKVAKRGQDVALRCDPISGHVSLFWYQQALGQGPEFLTYFQNEAQLDKSGLPSDRFFAERPEGSVSTLKIQRTQQEDSAVYLCASSLAPGIYEQYFGPGTRLTVT.

The sample holds a few counts of this clonotype. The V gene is TRBV2, the J gene TRBJ2-7; possibly TRBD1 for D (5 bases). This CDR3 is built from 13 residues. Germline assignment: CDR1 SNHLY and CDR2 FYNNEI. Trimming pared 5 bases from V and 2 bases from J, leaving 10 bases between. The CDR3 sequence: CASSRQPPYEQYF. The CDR3 DNA sequence: TGTGCCAGCAGTCGACAGCCCCCCTACGAGCAGTACTTC.

This chain joins TRBV4-1 and TRBJ2-7; no reliable D call. This CDR3 contains 13 residues. Trimming stripped 0 bases from V and 4 bases from J, with 7 bases between. Germline V gene sequence: CDR1 MGHRA, CDR2 YSYEKL. DNA of the CDR3: TGCGCCAGCAGCCAAGAAATGAAGTACGAGCAGTACTTC. Its translation: CASSQEMKYEQYF.

The genes are TRBV30 and TRBJ2-4; D is ambiguous. Germline V CDR1 and CDR2: GTSNPN, SVGIG (reference sequence). V lost 5 bases, J lost 4 bases, and 9 bases lay in between. The CDR3 loop spans 12 amino acids. This chain's CDR3 is CAWGPRKNIQYF. The CDR3 DNA is TGTGCCTGGGGACCGAGGAAAAACATTCAGTACTTC.

The table lists this clonotype with many counts. The chain uses TRBV5-1 and TRBJ2-7; 9 bases are a match to TRBD1. Germline CDR1 and CDR2: SGHRS and YFSETQ. The ends lost 4 bases at V and 4 bases at J; junction bases unmatched: 21. CDR3 length: 19 amino acids. CDR3 loop: CASSGPNGTGQWSRYEQYF. In DNA, the CDR3 is TGCGCCAGCAGCGGTCCAAATGGGACAGGGCAATGGAGTCGGTACGAGCAGTACTTC.

The V and J genes are TRBV12-5 and TRBJ1-2; 9 bases match TRBD1. CDR1 is LGHNT, CDR2 FRNRAP, per germline. The CDR3 consists of 13 residues. V lost 9 bases to trimming and J lost 4 bases; unmatched junction nucleotides: 6. The CDR3 spells CARNRDRAYGYTF. The CDR3 DNA reads TGTGCTAGAAACAGGGACAGGGCCTATGGCTACACCTTC.

Turning to this clonotype: Just one base apart from a much larger clone, this may be a read error. The V call is TRBV28, the J call TRBJ1-5; TRBD1 agrees at 9 bases. Germline V gene data show CDR1 as MDHEN and CDR2 as SYDVKM. This CDR3 has 14 residues. V shed 6 bases and J 2 bases; nucleotides not matched to a gene: 2. The CDR3 region has the DNA TGTGCCAGCAGGTGGGACAGGGGCAATCAGCCCCAGCATTTT. Translation gives CASRWDRGNQPQHF.

This clonotype came up many times. J is TRBJ2-7 and V is TRBV15; TRBD2 might be the D (6 bases). Trimming took 0 bases from V and 3 from J, leaving 9 bases between them. The CDR3 is 14 amino acids. Germline CDR1 and CDR2: LNHNV and YYDKDF (reference sequence). This CDR3 is CATSRDQGGYEQYF. The CDR3 DNA sequence: TGTGCCACCAGCAGAGATCAGGGAGGCTACGAGCAGTACTTC. Full variable domain (remainder filled in from reference TRBV15 and TRBJ2-7): DAMVIQNPRYQVTQFGKPVTLSCSQTLNHNVMYWYQQKSSQAPKLLFHYYDKDFNNEADTPDNFQSRRPNTSFCFLDIRSPGLGDTAMYLCATSRDQGGYEQYFGPGTRLTVT.

This clonotype has ten or more counts. This chain links TRBV20-1 with TRBJ1-3, with no clear D. This CDR3 is 14 amino acids long. The germline V gene encodes CDR1 DFQATT and CDR2 SNEGSKA (reference sequence). V dropped 3 bases and J dropped 0 bases, with 9 bases sitting between them. The DNA of the CDR3 is TGCAGTGCTAGCAGAACCCCCTCTGGAAACACCATATATTTT. Protein product: CSASRTPSGNTIYF.

This chain uses TRBV12-3 or TRBV12-4 with TRBJ1-1, with D tentatively TRBD1 (5 bases). Between the trimmed V and J ends, which lost 11 bases and 5 bases, there was a span of 18 bases. CDR3 size: 13 residues. The DNA of the CDR3 is TGTGCCGTCCAATGGGGGGAGGGGACTGAAGCTTTCTTT. Translated: CAVQWGEGTEAFF.

This clonotype showed up many times. This rearrangement joins TRBV28 to TRBJ1-1; unclear D gene. The CDR3 is made up of 14 amino acids. Germline V lookup: CDR1 MDHEN, CDR2 SYDVKM. The V end was cut by 5 bases, the J end by 5 bases, with 15 bases between. This CDR3 reads CASSRDLTSTEAFF. CDR3 nucleotides: TGTGCCAGCAGTCGCGACCTTACTTCGACTGAAGCTTTCTTT.

This clonotype has at least ten counts. The chain carries TRBV7-2 and TRBJ2-7, with D unclear. Germline V CDR1 and CDR2: SGHTA, FQGNSA. The CDR3 loop spans 14 amino acids. The V gene lost 4 bases and the J gene lost 0 bases, with 10 bases spanning the gap. The CDR3 region is CASSSLRSSYEQYF. CDR3 bases: TGTGCCAGCAGCTCCCTCCGCTCCTCCTACGAGCAGTACTTC.

The chain combines TRBV6-1 with TRBJ2-6; maybe TRBD1 (5 bases). CDR3 length equals 16 residues. V shed 3 bases and J shed 0 bases, with 9 bases lying between them. Germline values: CDR1 MNHNS, CDR2 SASEGT. The CDR3 loop is CASSDADSSGANVLTF. The CDR3 DNA reads TGTGCCAGCAGTGATGCTGACAGCTCTGGGGCCAACGTCCTGACTTTC.

This clonotype came up many times. The chain has TRBV12-3 or TRBV12-4 and TRBJ2-5, with a weak D call TRBD1 (6 bases). This CDR3 is built from 11 residues. The germline V and J ends were trimmed by 5 bases and 9 bases, with 10 bases remaining between them. The CDR3 is CASSREGAQYF. CDR3 coding DNA: TGTGCCAGCAGTCGAGAGGGGGCCCAGTACTTC.

The chain combines TRBV20-1 with TRBJ2-7, with a possible D match to TRBD1 (6 bases). The CDR3 is 13 residues long. Germline values: CDR1 DFQATT, CDR2 SNEGSKA (reference sequence). V was clipped by 8 bases and J by 1 base, with 15 bases between them. The CDR3 spells CSSKDRYSYEQYF. The CDR3 nucleotides read TGCAGTTCCAAGGACAGATATTCCTACGAGCAGTACTTC.

In its sample, this clonotype was seen many times. V is TRBV6-5 and J is TRBJ2-7, with D perhaps TRBD1 (5 bases). The germline CDR1 and CDR2 sequences are MNHEY and SVGAGI. V lost 7 bases, J lost 7 bases, and 17 bases lay in between. This CDR3 is 13 amino acids long. The CDR3 coding sequence is TGTGCCAGCACCCCCGGAAGGGGATGGGAGCAGTACTTC. As protein: CASTPGRGWEQYF.

This clonotype appeared many times. The chain joins TRBV13 to TRBJ2-7; D is uncertain. The germline V and J ends were trimmed by 2 bases and 1 base, with 12 bases remaining between them. Germline CDR1 is PRHDT and CDR2 is FYEKMQ (reference sequence). The CDR3 sequence is 15 residues long. This CDR3 reads CASSLRSLGSYEQYF. The DNA of the CDR3 is TGTGCCAGCAGCTTACGTTCTCTGGGTTCCTACGAGCAGTACTTC.

Here the CDR3 reads CASSLAPQGAYEQYF. CDR3 coding DNA: TGTGCCAGCAGCTTAGCGCCCCAGGGGGCCTACGAGCAGTACTTC. This chain joins TRBV7-2 and TRBJ2-7; TRBD1 agrees at 7 bases. The CDR3 is made up of 15 amino acids. The V and J ends lost 0 bases and 2 bases, in that order; junction bases with no gene match: 4. Germline CDR1 is SGHTA and CDR2 is FQGNSA.

This clonotype came up many times. The chain joins TRBV19 to TRBJ2-6, with 8 bases aligning to TRBD1. Germline loops: CDR1 LNHDA, CDR2 SQIVND (reference sequence). The CDR3 extends over 15 amino acids. Losses at the gene ends were 8 bases for V and 0 bases for J; bases not matched to a gene: 3. The CDR3: CASGQGSSGANVLTF. The CDR3 DNA is TGTGCCAGTGGACAGGGAAGCTCTGGGGCCAACGTCCTGACTTTC. The full variable domain, completed using reference TRBV19 and TRBJ2-6, is DGGITQSPKYLFRKEGQNVTLSCEQNLNHDAMYWYRQDPGQGLRLIYYSQIVNDFQKGDIAEGYSVSREKKESFPLTVTSAQKNPTAFYLCASGQGSSGANVLTFGAGSRLTVL.

This clonotype was seen repeatedly, ten times or more. The chain uses TRBV6-1 and TRBJ2-5; 11 bases align to TRBD2. Germline lookup yields CDR1 MNHNS and CDR2 SASEGT. V shed 5 bases, J shed 4 bases, and the junction held 6 bases outside the gene matches. CDR3 length: 15 residues. The CDR3 sequence is CASSTVAGGLETQYF. DNA for the CDR3: TGTGCCAGCAGTACCGTAGCGGGGGGGCTAGAGACCCAGTACTTC.

This clonotype occurred many times. This chain connects TRBV6-2 or TRBV6-3 to TRBJ2-7; D remains unclear. This CDR3 spans 13 amino acids. Trimming shortened V by 4 bases and J by 1 base, and 8 bases separated the two germline ends. Per germline, CDR1 MNHEY and CDR2 SVGEGT. This chain's CDR3 is CASSSRMSYEQYF. The CDR3 region has the DNA TGTGCCAGCAGTTCCAGGATGTCCTACGAGCAGTACTTC.